This T cell receptor beta chain derives from a study of blood T cell repertoires in COVID-19. The CDR3 sequence is 15 residues long. Germline V CDR1 and CDR2: MNHNY, SVGAGI (reference sequence). The J segment lost 5 bases and the V segment lost 8 bases, leaving 11 bases of the junction unmatched. Per the study methods: Reference gene primers were amplified, and this amplification served to estimate nucleated cell counts. TCRdb's copy holds only in-frame clones and misses some; the assay was immunoSEQ multiplex PCR. The DNA gave D and trimming, while V, J and clone size come from that table. The sample has 150,000 or so clones, under 90% seen once. Clinical history as reported by participants underpinned cohort assignment. Each recovered donor of Cohort 3 presented with two negative PCRs, clearance, or symptom resolution.

The source material was PBMCs or T cells enriched from blood (not recorded which). The sequence came from a man in his fifties who had recovered from COVID-19. The chain has TRBV6-6 and TRBJ2-1; TRBD1 aligns across 8 bases. CDR3 in DNA: TGTGCCAGCCTATCCCCCGGGACAGGTAACAATGAGCAGTTCTTC. It yields the protein CASLSPGTGNNEQFF.